The clone carrying this TCR beta chain was counted only a few times. The antigen is not known. Overall study results and limits: Greatest tumor Treg TCR overlap was with tumor naive CD4+ cells. Tumor memory CD4+ T cell TCR gene usage clustered with blood and lymph node memory CD4+ cells and lymph node naive CD4+ cells.

Memory CD4+ cells were defined as CD4+CD45RO+CD25-. The CDR3 spans 18 residues. V was cut by 2 bases and J by 3 bases, with 20 bases left in between. CDR1 is SGHAT and CDR2 is FQNNGV in the germline V gene. Constant-region reverse primers amplified full-length variable regions, followed by semi-nested Nested Universal Primer A PCR. MiXCR, applied by TCRdb to the 5' RACE reads, yields one record per CDR3 protein. This table holds 25,000 to 35,000 distinct CDR3 sequences, approximately 25% found once. V and J are TRBV11-2 and TRBJ2-1, with D perhaps matching TRBD1 or TRBD2 (5 bases each). The specimen sequenced was memory CD4+ T cells sorted from blood. Indicated subset: memory CD4+ T cells, CD4+CD45RO+CD25-. This TCR was recovered from a female donor with breast cancer. This chain's CDR3 is CASSLSDSRGRGYNEQFF. For the CDR3, the DNA is TGTGCCAGCAGCTTAAGTGACAGTAGGGGCCGGGGCTACAATGAGCAGTTCTTC.